The 16 T cell receptor beta chains below come from one sample, sequenced in a study of beta chain features in type 1 diabetes. What was sequenced were expressed TCRB transcripts, since all of the isolated RNA had been reverse transcribed. Sequencing used immunoSEQ multiplex PCR; TCRdb keeps in-frame clones, though not all of them. The profile shows about 620,000 clones, about a sixth of them singletons. The sequenced material came from naive CD4+ T cells from blood. These receptors originate from a man aged 18 to 29 in good health.

V and J are TRBV5-4 and TRBJ1-1; 7 bases agree with TRBD1. The J segment lost 2 bases and the V segment lost 0 bases, leaving 1 base of the junction unmatched. CDR3 length: 14 residues. Germline-derived CDR1 and CDR2 are SGHNT and YYREEE (reference sequence). The CDR3 DNA is TGTGCCAGCAGCTTGGGGACAGGAAACACTGAAGCTTTCTTT. It specifies CASSLGTGNTEAFF.

This clone was picked up a small number of times. The genes are TRBV4-3 and TRBJ1-1; D call uncertain. This CDR3 contains 13 residues. CDR1 is LGHNA and CDR2 is YSLEER in the germline V gene. The germline V and J ends were trimmed by 0 bases and 10 bases, with 12 bases remaining between them. CDR3 DNA: TGCGCCAGCAGCCAAGACACCTCACGGGGAGCTTTCTTT. This gives the protein CASSQDTSRGAFF.

The sample holds a few counts of this clone. CDR3 DNA: TGTGCCAGTAGTATGTCGACTAGATGGGACGAGCAGTACTTC. Encoded protein: CASSMSTRWDEQYF. This sequence joins TRBV19 and TRBJ2-7; maybe TRBD2 (6 bases). The CDR3 runs to 14 residues. The V and J ends lost 3 bases and 5 bases respectively, with 14 bases between them. Germline values: CDR1 LNHDA, CDR2 SQIVND (reference sequence). The whole variable domain, remainder taken from reference TRBV19 and TRBJ2-7, is DGGITQSPKYLFRKEGQNVTLSCEQNLNHDAMYWYRQDPGQGLRLIYYSQIVNDFQKGDIAEGYSVSREKKESFPLTVTSAQKNPTAFYLCASSMSTRWDEQYFGPGTRLTVT.

This clone was seen only a few times. The chain carries TRBV6-5 and TRBJ2-3, with TRBD1 matching 10 bases. With 4 bases clipped from V and 1 base from J, the junction kept 5 bases outside the gene matches. The CDR3 is 16 residues long. The germline gives CDR1 MNHEY, CDR2 SVGAGI. The CDR3 coding sequence is TGTGCCAGCAGTTGGGACAGGGGTAAGGGCACAGATACGCAGTATTTT. Residues: CASSWDRGKGTDTQYF.

This chain uses TRBV7-9 with TRBJ1-2, with D perhaps matching TRBD1 (5 bases). V lost 4 bases, J lost 7 bases, and 16 bases lay in between. CDR1 SEHNR and CDR2 FQNEAQ come from the germline V gene (reference sequence). The CDR3 is made up of 14 amino acids. This chain's CDR3 is CASSSTGEPGGYTF. DNA for the CDR3: TGTGCCAGCAGCTCCACGGGGGAGCCAGGTGGCTACACCTTC.

The chain recombines TRBV5-1 with TRBJ2-1; D remains unclear. The CDR3 extends over 14 amino acids. Germline lookup yields CDR1 SGHRS and CDR2 YFSETQ. Trimming shortened V by 0 bases and J by 9 bases, and 13 bases separated the two germline ends. The DNA for the CDR3 is TGCGCCAGCAGCTTGGACCGGGCCTGGGGTGAGCAGTTCTTC. Protein: CASSLDRAWGEQFF. Full variable domain (rest looked up from reference TRBV5-1 and TRBJ2-1): KAGVTQTPRYLIKTRGQQVTLSCSPISGHRSVSWYQQTPGQGLQFLFEYFSETQRNKGNFPGRFSGRQFSNSRSEMNVSTLELGDSALYLCASSLDRAWGEQFFGPGTRLTVL.

Regarding this clone: The same CDR3 is also encoded by other DNA sequences in this sample. This rearrangement joins TRBV7-2 to TRBJ2-7; TRBD2 is a possible D gene (6 bases). Trimming removed 6 bases from V and 2 bases from J, with 8 bases in between. Per the germline V gene, CDR1 is SGHTA and CDR2 is FQGNSA. The CDR3 length is 12 residues. CDR3 residues: CASRGGTYEQYF. As DNA, the CDR3 is TGTGCCAGCAGGGGGGGAACCTACGAGCAGTACTTC. The variable domain in full, with the rest retrieved from reference TRBV7-2 and TRBJ2-7, is GAGVSQSPSNKVTEKGKDVELRCDPISGHTALYWYRQSLGQGLEFLIYFQGNSAPDKSGLPSDRFSAERTGGSVSTLTIQRTQQEDSAVYLCASRGGTYEQYFGPGTRLTVT.

This clone turned up a few times. The chain joins TRBV4-3 to TRBJ2-1; unclear D gene. V gave up 0 bases and J gave up 0 bases, with 12 bases separating them. Germline CDR1 LGHNA, CDR2 YSLEER. The CDR3 spans 17 residues. CDR3 coding DNA: TGCGCCAGCAGCCAAGACGCAGCGTTGAGCTCCTACAATGAGCAGTTCTTC. This codes for CASSQDAALSSYNEQFF.

This clone was observed a handful of times. The chain joins TRBV30 to TRBJ1-6, with no clear D. Trimming took off 0 bases at V and 2 bases at J, with 5 bases between the two ends. Germline V gene sequence: CDR1 GTSNPN, CDR2 SVGIG (reference sequence). The CDR3 spans 14 residues. CDR3 amino acids: CAWSVGPYNSPLHF. DNA for the CDR3: TGTGCCTGGAGTGTGGGCCCCTATAATTCACCCCTCCACTTT.

The chain has TRBV19 and TRBJ1-2, with 9 bases aligning to TRBD1. The ends lost 4 bases at V and 4 bases at J; junction bases unmatched: 7. The CDR3 is 15 amino acids. Germline V gene data show CDR1 as LNHDA and CDR2 as SQIVND (reference sequence). The CDR3 loop reads CASSTEGQGFYGYTF. The CDR3 DNA reads TGTGCCAGTAGTACAGAGGGACAGGGCTTCTATGGCTACACCTTC. Together with reference TRBV19 and TRBJ1-2, the CDR3 gives the full variable domain: DGGITQSPKYLFRKEGQNVTLSCEQNLNHDAMYWYRQDPGQGLRLIYYSQIVNDFQKGDIAEGYSVSREKKESFPLTVTSAQKNPTAFYLCASSTEGQGFYGYTFGSGTRLTVV.

V is TRBV27 and J is TRBJ2-1; 7 bases match TRBD2. The CDR3 has 14 amino acids. Germline V gene data show CDR1 as MNHEY and CDR2 as SMNVEV (reference sequence). Trimming removed 4 bases from V and 10 bases from J; junction bases left unmatched: 10. The CDR3 spells CASSSGTGGGEQFF. The CDR3 DNA sequence: TGTGCCAGCAGTTCAGGTACGGGAGGCGGCGAGCAGTTCTTC.

The chain employs TRBV5-4 and TRBJ1-2; D is perhaps TRBD1 (5 bases). CDR1 is SGHNT, CDR2 YYREEE, per germline (reference sequence). V lost 2 bases, J lost 0 bases, and 11 bases lay in between. The CDR3 covers 15 residues. The CDR3 is CASSFDRTANYGYTF. The DNA of the CDR3 is TGTGCCAGCAGCTTCGACAGAACCGCTAACTATGGCTACACCTTC.

This clone was counted a few times. The chain links TRBV4-1 to TRBJ2-1, with 9 bases fitting TRBD2. Germline-derived CDR1 and CDR2 are MGHRA and YSYEKL. J gave up 6 bases and V 0 bases, and 3 bases lay outside the gene matches. The length of the CDR3 is 15 residues. CDR3 in amino acids: CASSQDGTSLNEQFF. Written as DNA, the CDR3 is TGCGCCAGCAGCCAAGATGGGACTAGCCTCAATGAGCAGTTCTTC.

In regard to this clone: Compared with germline, one end of the junction differs, possibly owing to a read error. Other DNA variants within this sample encode the same CDR3. The V gene is TRBV11-1, the J gene TRBJ2-7, with TRBD1 matching over 8 bases. CDR1 and CDR2 from the germline V gene are SGHAT and FQDESV (reference sequence). The CDR3 consists of 16 residues. For the CDR3, the DNA is TGTGCCAGCAGCTTAAAGGCGACAGGGGAATCCTACGAGCAATACTTC. This codes for CASSLKATGESYEQYF.

The chain couples TRBV27 to TRBJ1-1; D remains unclear. The CDR3 is 13 amino acids. Trimming took off 2 bases at V and 4 bases at J, with 8 bases between the two ends. Germline CDR1 MNHEY, CDR2 SMNVEV (reference sequence). The DNA for the CDR3 is TGTGCCAGCAGTTTAACCCCGATCACTGAAGCTTTCTTT. Translation gives CASSLTPITEAFF.

This clone was detected only a few times. This sample also contains other DNA sequences that code for the same CDR3. The rearrangement joins TRBV18 to TRBJ2-7, with 8 bases identical to TRBD2. Germline values: CDR1 KGHSH, CDR2 LQKENI. CDR3 length: 13 amino acids. With 2 bases clipped from V and 5 bases from J, the junction kept 2 bases outside the gene matches. The CDR3 DNA reads as TGTGCCAGCTCACCAGGACTAGCTGACGAGCAGTACTTC. Translated, it gives CASSPGLADEQYF.